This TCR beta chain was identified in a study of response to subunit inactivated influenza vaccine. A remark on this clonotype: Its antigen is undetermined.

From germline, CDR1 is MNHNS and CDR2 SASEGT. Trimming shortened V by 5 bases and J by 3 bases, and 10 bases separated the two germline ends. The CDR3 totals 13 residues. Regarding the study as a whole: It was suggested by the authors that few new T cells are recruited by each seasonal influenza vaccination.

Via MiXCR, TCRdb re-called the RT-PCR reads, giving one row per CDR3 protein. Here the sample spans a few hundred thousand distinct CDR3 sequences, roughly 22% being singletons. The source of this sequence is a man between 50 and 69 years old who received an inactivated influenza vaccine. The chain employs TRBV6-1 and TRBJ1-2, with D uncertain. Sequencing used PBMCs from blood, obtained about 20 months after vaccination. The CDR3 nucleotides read TGTGCCAGCAGTACCCGCTTAGACTATGGCTACACCTTC. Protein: CASSTRLDYGYTF.